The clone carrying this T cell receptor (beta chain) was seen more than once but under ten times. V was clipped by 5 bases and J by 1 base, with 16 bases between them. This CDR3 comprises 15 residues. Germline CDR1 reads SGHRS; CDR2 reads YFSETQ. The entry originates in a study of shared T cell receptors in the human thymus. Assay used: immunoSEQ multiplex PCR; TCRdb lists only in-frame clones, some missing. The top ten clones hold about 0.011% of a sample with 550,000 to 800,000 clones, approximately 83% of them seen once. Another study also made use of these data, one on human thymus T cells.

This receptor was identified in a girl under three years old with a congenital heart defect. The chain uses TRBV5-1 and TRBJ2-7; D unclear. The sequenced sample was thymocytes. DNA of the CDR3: TGCGCCAGCAGTCCTACAGTGATAAGGTCCTACGAGCAGTACTTC. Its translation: CASSPTVIRSYEQYF.